The source of this T cell receptor (beta chain) is a study of PD-1 blockade in mismatch repair-deficient tumors. Study information: All were previously treated, progressing patients with some twelve mismatch repair-deficient cancer types.

Study-level findings and limits: Rapid post-treatment expansion, then contraction, generally preceding radiologic response, marked tumor-resident clones.

As to this clone: No antigen is known for it.

Three pembrolizumab responders had their TCRs sequenced. Assay: immunoSEQ multiplex PCR; the TCRdb copy retains only in-frame clones and omits some. The profile shows 100,000 to 150,000 clones, 86% of them singletons. Trimming removed 5 bases from V and 2 bases from J, with 27 bases in between. The CDR3 is 20 residues long. CDR1 and CDR2 (germline): MDHEN, SYDVKM. This chain joins TRBV28 and TRBJ2-2; maybe TRBD2 (6 bases). This TCR was sampled from an adult with mismatch repair-deficient cancer. Sequencing used peripheral blood, obtained 44 weeks after starting pembrolizumab. Here the CDR3 reads CASSMLGRDLSSINTGELFF. The CDR3 coding sequence is TGTGCCAGCAGTATGCTCGGAAGGGACTTATCCTCCATAAACACCGGGGAGCTGTTTTTT.